A selection of T cell receptor beta chains follows, all from one sample in a study of CD8 T cells in ankylosing spondylitis. Each CDR3 protein is one row after TCRdb ran MiXCR on the 5' RACE reads. This table has 300,000 to 400,000 distinct CDR3 sequences, 14% to 15% appearing once. Sequencing was carried out using blood, either unsorted or a sorted T cell fraction (not recorded which). These receptors all stem from a male donor with ankylosing spondylitis or in good health (not recorded which). Both conserved end residues are trimmed from each CDR3. Fields, in order: V gene, J gene, CDR3 protein.

>TRBV20-1|TRBJ1-6
SARGQNNSPLH
>TRBV7-8|TRBJ1-1
ASSLEGIAGGTEAF
>TRBV2|TRBJ2-3
ASRHSGSTDTQY
>TRBV5-1|TRBJ2-3
ASSRDSGTDTQY
>TRBV12-3/TRBV12-4|TRBJ2-1
ATTGGSEQF
>TRBV12-3/TRBV12-4|TRBJ2-5
ASSFVGVQETQY
>TRBV7-9|TRBJ2-7
ASSRTGITYEQY
>TRBV4-1|TRBJ2-7
ASSQNTGNHEQY
>TRBV12-3/TRBV12-4|TRBJ1-5
ATGREYNQPQH
>TRBV5-1|TRBJ2-3
ASSLGAAMYTDTQY
>TRBV7-8|TRBJ2-5
ASSSRLGTGKETQY
>TRBV18|TRBJ2-1
ASSRGLAGVTYNEQF
>TRBV27|TRBJ2-7
ASADRNSYEQY
>TRBV4-2|TRBJ1-4
ASSQDRGQGGEKLF
>TRBV29-1|TRBJ2-1
SVFLLSGPDNEQF
>TRBV4-1|TRBJ1-3
ASSQDSRTSGNTIY
>TRBV20-1|TRBJ2-7
SARDHGTGRSYEQY
>TRBV4-1|TRBJ1-5
ASSPSRGGQPQH
>TRBV7-2|TRBJ2-3
ASGRGQGTDTQY
>TRBV4-2|TRBJ2-4
ASSQELAGGQNIQY
>TRBV11-2|TRBJ2-5
ASSLGGILEETQY
>TRBV20-1|TRBJ2-7
SARDPRGVTYEQY
>TRBV12-3/TRBV12-4|TRBJ2-4
ASSLWSNPQY
>TRBV19|TRBJ2-2
ASSKRLGSGGSGELF
>TRBV12-3/TRBV12-4|TRBJ1-2
ASIINRELYGYT
>TRBV20-1|TRBJ2-7
SAPRGLTLREQY
>TRBV5-1|TRBJ1-1
ASSYGGEGTEAF
>TRBV6-5|TRBJ1-4
ASSYSTPGPPEKLF
>TRBV20-1|TRBJ2-3
SARTPQTDTQY
>TRBV5-1|TRBJ2-3
ASSLGASEDTQY
>TRBV29-1|TRBJ2-7
SVEGSRTSTGNEQY
>TRBV29-1|TRBJ2-7
SVDSGQGYEQY
>TRBV4-1|TRBJ2-3
ASSQARGPSVDTQY
>TRBV20-1|TRBJ1-5
SARDPTGWDQPQH
>TRBV29-1|TRBJ2-2
SAGTGVGTGELF
>TRBV2|TRBJ2-7
ASSRESYEQY
>TRBV11-2|TRBJ2-3
ASSLAVAEPTDTQY
>TRBV7-2|TRBJ1-4
ASSLGGASNEKLF
>TRBV6-1|TRBJ1-4
ASRRGGEKLF
>TRBV29-1|TRBJ2-1
SVGLYNEQF
>TRBV7-9|TRBJ2-2
ASSSQGGELF
>TRBV6-2/TRBV6-3|TRBJ2-2
ATRQAHTGELF
>TRBV18|TRBJ1-1
ASSPPGIDLRGTEAF
>TRBV5-6|TRBJ1-6
ASSFRTGQLSPLH
>TRBV5-1|TRBJ1-6
ASRSGLSPLH
>TRBV30|TRBJ1-1
AWEQGTEAF
>TRBV4-2|TRBJ1-2
ASSPQVFRGYT
>TRBV7-9|TRBJ1-3
ASSLASTSGNTIY
>TRBV18|TRBJ2-1
ASSPPVKPNEQF
>TRBV12-3/TRBV12-4|TRBJ2-1
ASNQVPTYNEQF
>TRBV14|TRBJ2-7
ASSRHNEQY
>TRBV7-9|TRBJ2-2
ASSFLGTGELF
>TRBV29-1|TRBJ2-2
SVGTGGNTGELF